The 27 T cell receptor beta chains in this list originate from one sample, sequenced in a study of CD8+CD57+ T cells in acquired aplastic anemia. Profiles of TCR beta VDJ and CDR3 were generated from a genomic DNA template. TCRdb reanalysed the reads using MiXCR and keeps one entry per CDR3 protein. The sample records hundreds of thousands of distinct CDR3 sequences, about two thirds being singletons. Specimen: sorted CD4+, CD8+, or CD8+CD57+ T cells (not recorded which) from PBMCs. The receptors come from a human donor in good health, serving as a control.

There are a few counts of this clonotype. This chain links TRBV9 with TRBJ1-6, with D perhaps TRBD1 (5 bases). The CDR3 is 12 residues long. The V and J ends lost 3 bases and 15 bases respectively, with 13 bases between them. The germline V gene has CDR1 SGDLS and CDR2 YYNGEE. The CDR3 loop reads CASSGGTQILHF. As DNA, the CDR3 is TGTGCCAGCAGCGGCGGGACCCAAATCCTCCACTTT.

The chain uses TRBV27 and TRBJ2-7; D may correspond to TRBD1 or TRBD2 (5 bases each). V was shortened by 8 bases and J by 9 bases, with 11 bases between the two germline ends. This CDR3 contains 10 residues. Germline V gives CDR1 MNHEY, CDR2 SMNVEV (reference sequence). DNA of the CDR3: TGTGCCAGCGGGGGTAACGGGCAGTACTTC. This codes for CASGGNGQYF.

This clonotype was seen at least ten times. The J gene is TRBJ1-6, the V gene TRBV3-1; no clear D. Deletions cut 2 bases from V and 8 bases from J, with 10 bases between. CDR1 and CDR2 from the germline V gene are LGHDT and YNNKEL (reference sequence). The CDR3 length is 14 residues. CDR3 region: CASSQRVIDSPLHF. The CDR3 nucleotides are TGTGCCAGCAGCCAAAGGGTGATAGATTCACCCCTCCACTTT.

This clonotype was observed once. The V gene is TRBV19, the J gene TRBJ1-1, with D unclear. V was trimmed by 3 bases and J by 1 base, leaving 9 bases between them. The CDR3 has 14 residues. The germline CDR1 and CDR2 sequences are LNHDA and SQIVND (reference sequence). CDR3 nucleotide sequence: TGTGCCAGTAGTATGAACGTCAAGAACACTGAAGCTTTCTTT. Amino acid sequence: CASSMNVKNTEAFF.

This clonotype was counted a single time. A read error is likely, as this CDR3 ends without the conserved phenylalanine or tryptophan. The chain is built from TRBV2 and TRBJ2-7, with 11 bases fitting TRBD2. The CDR3 has 15 amino acids. Germline lookup yields CDR1 SNHLY and CDR2 FYNNEI. J lost 9 bases, V lost 6 bases, and 13 bases had no gene match. CDR3 sequence reads: CASSLLAGDIDGQYI. The CDR3 DNA reads TGTGCCAGCAGCTTACTAGCGGGGGATATCGACGGGCAGTACATC.

For this clonotype: This is likely a read error, given that the CDR3 carries no conserved phenylalanine or tryptophan at its end. This chain uses TRBV19 with TRBJ2-6; D unresolved. Trimming took 1 base from V and 0 from J, leaving 7 bases between them. Germline lookup yields CDR1 LNHDA and CDR2 SQIVND (reference sequence). CDR3 length equals 16 residues. This CDR3 reads CASSIGWTSGANVLTH. In nucleotides, the CDR3 is TGTGCCAGTAGTATAGGATGGACCTCTGGGGCCAACGTCCTGACTCAC.

The V call is TRBV5-4, the J call TRBJ2-3; 8 bases are shared with TRBD1. The length of the CDR3 is 14 residues. The V and J ends lost 7 bases and 1 base, in that order; junction bases with no gene match: 5. Germline lookup yields CDR1 SGHNT and CDR2 YYREEE (reference sequence). As DNA, the CDR3 is TGTGCCAGCGAGAAGACAGGGGGCACAGATACGCAGTATTTT. This gives the protein CASEKTGGTDTQYF.

A note on this clonotype: At one of its ends the junction is not consistent with the germline gene, which may arise from a read error. The chain employs TRBV7-9 and TRBJ1-2; tentative D call: TRBD1 (6 bases). The length of the CDR3 is 13 residues. Germline assignment: CDR1 SEHNR and CDR2 FQNEAQ (reference sequence). For the CDR3, the DNA is TGTGCCACCAGCTTGGGGGCGGGGGGGGGCTACACCTTC. Encoded protein: CATSLGAGGGYTF.

Comments on this clonotype: The junction shows a germline mismatch at one end, possibly a read error. The V gene is TRBV15, the J gene TRBJ2-5; D is uncertain. Looked up from germline, CDR1 is LNHNV and CDR2 is YYDKDF (reference sequence). The CDR3 is 14 amino acids. CDR3 loop: CATSRDTVAETHYF. CDR3 DNA: TGTGCCACCAGCAGAGACACGGTAGCAGAGACCCATTACTTC.

In regard to this clonotype: Since the CDR3 does not end with the conserved phenylalanine or tryptophan, this likely comes from a read error. The DNA is left out, because the CDR3 cannot be placed on it with certainty; the CDR3 is given as TCRdb lists it. The chain couples TRBV7-2 to TRBJ1-5; the listed D gene, TRBD1, was not tested against the DNA. Germline V gene data show CDR1 as SGHTA and CDR2 as FQGNSA. 13 amino acids form the CDR3, both terminal residues included. CDR3 loop: CATSQGVKNHEQY.

The chain couples TRBV20-1 to TRBJ1-4; D remains ambiguous. CDR1 and CDR2 from the germline V gene are DFQATT and SNEGSKA (reference sequence). The CDR3 extends over 19 amino acids. V gave up 6 bases and J gave up 10 bases, with 36 bases separating them. CDR3 nucleotide sequence: TGCAGTGCCCGGAGCCACCTGGCCAAAGAGGCTGTTCTTCGTGGAAAACTGTTTTTT. This sequence encodes CSARSHLAKEAVLRGKLFF.

A note on this clonotype: The junction departs from the called germline gene at one end, perhaps through a read error. The chain recombines TRBV7-2 with TRBJ2-7; D might be TRBD1 or TRBD2, each matching 6 bases. This CDR3 is built from 14 residues. Germline V gives CDR1 SGHTA, CDR2 FQGNSA. CDR3 protein: CASSLVPRGRNEQF. CDR3 DNA: TGTGCCAGCAGCTTAGTGCCCCGGGGGCGCAATGAGCAGTTC.

About this clonotype: Its ends do not fully match the called genes, so a read error is possible. V usage is TRBV7-2 and J usage is TRBJ1-1; D is uncertain. The CDR3 sequence is 13 residues long. CDR1 is SGHTA and CDR2 is FQGNSA in the germline V gene. The CDR3 sequence is CASSLVRRAEAPF. CDR3 sequence (DNA): TGTGCCAGCAGCTTAGTACGGAGGGCCGAAGCTCCCTTT.

In this sample, this clonotype turned up a few times. V is TRBV30 and J is TRBJ2-1, with 9 bases that match TRBD1. CDR1 is GTSNPN and CDR2 is SVGIG in the germline V gene (reference sequence). The CDR3 sequence is 15 residues long. The J segment lost 9 bases and the V segment lost 5 bases, leaving 14 bases of the junction unmatched. CDR3 sequence (DNA): TGTGCCTGGGGGGCACTCAGGGGACAGGGAATTGAGCAGTTCTTC. Protein: CAWGALRGQGIEQFF.

In regard to this clonotype: One end of the junction varies from germline; a read error may be responsible. The chain combines TRBV7-2 with TRBJ2-3; D call uncertain. There are 15 residues in the CDR3. The germline V gene has CDR1 SGHTA and CDR2 FQGNSA. CDR3 sequence (DNA): TGCGCCAGCAGCTCCCTCAGCGTAGGCACAGATACGCAGTATTTT. Translated, it gives CASSSLSVGTDTQYF.

Note on this clonotype: The DNA is left out, because the CDR3 cannot be placed on it with certainty; the CDR3 is given as TCRdb lists it. The chain has TRBV5-4 and TRBJ2-1; whether TRBD1, the table's D call, matches the DNA was not checked. Per germline, CDR1 SGHNT and CDR2 YYREEE (reference sequence). The CDR3 comprises 22 residues, both ends counted. The CDR3 region is CDSSSYTCSATYRGLRANEQFF.

This rearrangement joins TRBV12-3 or TRBV12-4 to TRBJ2-2; TRBD1 agrees at 8 bases. The V segment lost 7 bases and the J segment 8 bases; nucleotides outside the gene matches: 9. This CDR3 region has 14 residues. CDR3: CASNTRQGTGELFF. The CDR3 coding sequence is TGTGCCAGCAACACTAGACAGGGGACAGGGGAGCTGTTTTTT.

This clonotype was detected once. The CDR3 bases are TGTGCCAGTAGTACGGGACCATACATGAACACAGATACGCAGTATTTT. Its protein is CASSTGPYMNTDTQYF. The V gene is TRBV19, the J gene TRBJ2-3; the D call may be TRBD1 or TRBD2 (5 bases each). The V end lost 4 bases, the J end lost 2 bases, and 16 bases lay between the germline ends. Germline V CDR1 and CDR2: LNHDA, SQIVND (reference sequence). CDR3 length equals 16 residues. Supplemented by reference TRBV19 and TRBJ2-3, the full variable domain reads DGGITQSPKYLFRKEGQNVTLSCEQNLNHDAMYWYRQDPGQGLRLIYYSQIVNDFQKGDIAEGYSVSREKKESFPLTVTSAQKNPTAFYLCASSTGPYMNTDTQYFGPGTRLTVL.

The chain is built from TRBV20-1 and TRBJ1-2, with D uncertain. This CDR3 contains 11 residues. Germline V gives CDR1 DFQATT, CDR2 SNEGSKA (reference sequence). The V gene lost 5 bases and the J gene lost 14 bases, with 18 bases spanning the gap. The chain's CDR3 is CSADAVYGNTF. CDR3 nucleotides: TGCAGTGCTGATGCAGTCTATGGCAATACCTTC.

The chain uses TRBV20-1 and TRBJ2-7; D may be TRBD2 (6 bases). Deletions cut 2 bases from V and 1 base from J, with 12 bases between. CDR1 and CDR2 (germline): DFQATT, SNEGSKA (reference sequence). CDR3 length equals 14 residues. The DNA for the CDR3 is TGCAGTGCTAGACATCTGGGGGGATCCTACGAGCAGTACTTC. As protein: CSARHLGGSYEQYF.

This clonotype was observed many times. The chain couples TRBV20-1 to TRBJ2-7, with 7 bases lining up with TRBD1. The CDR3 covers 15 residues. V gave up 2 bases and J gave up 3 bases; unmatched junction bases: 10. Germline CDR1 reads DFQATT; CDR2 reads SNEGSKA (reference sequence). CDR3 in DNA: TGCAGTGCTAGAAACCCGGGACAGACCCACTACGAGCAGTACTTC. Its translation is CSARNPGQTHYEQYF.

This chain uses TRBV20-1 with TRBJ1-1, with TRBD1 matching over 9 bases. Germline assignment: CDR1 DFQATT and CDR2 SNEGSKA (reference sequence). The CDR3 runs to 13 residues. The ends lost 6 bases at V and 8 bases at J; junction bases unmatched: 10. The CDR3 here is CSAKRDREIEAFF. The CDR3, as DNA: TGCAGTGCGAAGAGGGACAGGGAGATAGAAGCTTTCTTT.

The rearrangement joins TRBV20-1 to TRBJ2-3; 8 positions agree with TRBD2. Germline V gives CDR1 DFQATT, CDR2 SNEGSKA (reference sequence). The CDR3 has 14 amino acids. Germline trimming cut 0 bases from V and 5 bases from J; bases unmatched to any gene: 4. As DNA, the CDR3 is TGCAGTGCTAGAGAGTATAGCGGGATAGATACGCAGTATTTT. Its protein product is CSAREYSGIDTQYF.

The DNA of the CDR3 is TGTGCTAGCGGGCTAAGGGCTAGTTATGGCTACACCTTC. Translated: CASGLRASYGYTF. The chain combines TRBV2 with TRBJ1-2; D not resolved. There are 13 residues in the CDR3. In germline, CDR1 is SNHLY, CDR2 FYNNEI. The complete variable domain, with remaining parts taken from reference TRBV2 and TRBJ1-2, reads EPEVTQTPSHQVTQMGQEVILRCVPISNHLYFYWYRQILGQKVEFLVSFYNNEISEKSEIFDDQFSVERPDGSNFTLKIRSTKLEDSAMYFCASGLRASYGYTFGSGTRLTVV.

This clonotype was counted many times. The V gene is TRBV9, the J gene TRBJ2-1, with 12 nucleotides matching TRBD1. CDR3 length equals 18 residues. Unmatched junction bases numbered 15, after V lost 2 bases and J lost 9 bases. Germline-derived CDR1 and CDR2 are SGDLS and YYNGEE. CDR3 residues: CASSVVGQGASGQSEQFF. The CDR3 coding sequence is TGTGCCAGCAGCGTTGTGGGACAGGGGGCCTCAGGTCAGAGTGAGCAGTTCTTC.

This clonotype was seen once. This chain links TRBV12-5 with TRBJ2-1, with 8 positions matching TRBD2. Per germline, CDR1 LGHNT and CDR2 FRNRAP. With V trimmed by 10 bases and J by 4 bases, 12 bases remained unmatched. There are 15 residues in the CDR3. The CDR3 bases are TGTGCTATCCACCCCACTAGCGGCCGGTACAATGAGCAGTTCTTC. It yields the protein CAIHPTSGRYNEQFF. Full variable domain (missing parts from reference TRBV12-5 and TRBJ2-1): DARVTQTPRHKVTEMGQEVTMRCQPILGHNTVFWYRQTMMQGLELLAYFRNRAPLDDSGMPKDRFSAEMPDATLATLKIQPSEPRDSAVYFCAIHPTSGRYNEQFFGPGTRLTVL.

Concerning this clonotype: Compared with germline, one end of the junction differs, possibly owing to a read error. V usage is TRBV20-1 and J usage is TRBJ2-7; no definite D call. The DNA end is a closer match to TRBJ2-1, so the J assignment may be wrong. CDR1 is DFQATT and CDR2 is SNEGSKA in the germline V gene (reference sequence). The length of the CDR3 is 16 residues. This CDR3 reads CSAIPGPPNSYNGQFF. CDR3 coding DNA: TGCAGTGCTATACCCGGGCCACCCAACTCCTACAATGGGCAGTTCTTC.